This TCR beta chain was recorded in a study of blood T cell repertoires in COVID-19. Overall study context: Nucleic acid was either cDNA or gDNA, and it came from T cells, B-cell-depleted T cells, or PBMCs.

The assay was immunoSEQ multiplex PCR, and TCRdb's table has in-frame clones only and misses some. The sample carries roughly 240,000 clones, roughly 86% recorded once. The table lists this clone with a few counts. J gave up 7 bases and V 1 base, and 2 bases lay outside the gene matches. CDR1 and CDR2 (germline): SGHVT, SQSDAQ. The CDR3 extends over 13 amino acids. Material for sequencing was peripheral blood. The source is a woman aged 80 or older with COVID-19, enrolled during active disease. The chain recombines TRBV7-4 with TRBJ2-7; the match to TRBD2 covers 9 bases. The DNA for the CDR3 is TGTGCCAGCAGCTTAGTGAGCGGGGGGGAGCAGTACGTC. Its translation is CASSLVSGGEQYV.